This is a list of T cell receptor beta chains from one sample in a study of cytomegalovirus exposure and HLA in healthy donors. TCRdb's copy holds only in-frame clones and misses some; the assay was immunoSEQ multiplex PCR. Of some 130,000 clones in the sample, 60% to 75% were seen once. Source material: PBMCs. The receptor source for this set is a human donor in good health. Both conserved end residues are trimmed from each CDR3.

TRBJ1-5	TRBV28	ASRGTGALGQPQH
-	TRBV27	ASSGFGRAGYEQY
TRBJ2-1	TRBV7-9	ASSSREDSYNEQF
TRBJ2-2	TRBV6-1	ASSGRGSGSTGELF
TRBJ2-1	TRBV7-9	ASTPSNEQF
TRBJ2-3	TRBV9	ASNDKD
TRBJ2-5	TRBV4-1	ASSQALAHQETQY
TRBJ2-1	TRBV29-1	SVGGGPPAEQF
TRBJ2-7	TRBV28	ASSDTGFEQY
TRBJ2-1	TRBV15	ATSRDPIGSDEQF
TRBJ2-2	TRBV6-1	ASSSTGEHTGELF
TRBJ1-4	TRBV14	ASSQDDRGLNEKLF
TRBJ2-2	TRBV29-1	SVGDRLDTGELF
TRBJ1-1	TRBV28	ASSSDRGSANTEAF
TRBJ2-1	TRBV27	ASIMRGTSGSLGSYNEQF
TRBJ1-1	TRBV19	ASSRGGDGFTEAF
TRBJ2-2	TRBV6-5	ASSGDRRTTGELF
TRBJ1-1	TRBV7-9	ASSSRRTLPNTEAF
TRBJ2-2	TRBV6-5	ASSFDSTGELF
TRBJ1-4	TRBV18	ASSPGQGGYEKLF
TRBJ2-1	TRBV9	ASSVGAGLANEQF
TRBJ2-7	TRBV7-8	ASSLGGVDEQY
TRBJ2-1	TRBV5-1	ASSFKLTSSYNEQF
TRBJ2-1	TRBV19	ASSIGQGPYNEQF
TRBJ2-5	TRBV18	ASSPRRDQETQY
TRBJ2-2	TRBV6-5	ASSSGANTGELF
TRBJ2-3	TRBV11-1	ASSFSGGVGTDTQY
TRBJ2-2	TRBV27	ASTRTWDTGELF
TRBJ2-7	TRBV6-5	ASSSLDWYEQY
TRBJ1-1	TRBV28	ASSFDTAWGVNTEAF
TRBJ2-7	TRBV5-6	ASSLPGYEQY
TRBJ2-1	TRBV2	ASSRPPSGLSNEQF
TRBJ2-3	TRBV27	ASSWGQGIGTDTQY
TRBJ2-4	TRBV6-6	ASSKDRAGKNIQY